Below, one T cell receptor beta chain is given with its context. These data are taken from a study of T-cell memory formation after mild COVID-19. The ends were cut back, 5 bases at V and 2 bases at J, with 17 bases in the middle. The length of the CDR3 is 16 residues. The germline CDR1 and CDR2 sequences are SGHTA and FQGNSA. Sample barcodes and UMIs were carried by the TCR alpha and TCR beta cDNA libraries that 5'RACE generated with constant-segment primers. TCRdb re-derived calls from the 5' RACE reads in MiXCR, one entry per CDR3 protein. The data hold approximately 210,000 distinct CDR3 sequences, with around 26% observed a single time.

The TCR originated in an adult woman who had mild COVID-19 (a few samples of this study predate the infection). Cell type and time point are not known. Sequenced: PBMCs or a T cell subset sorted from them (not recorded which). J is TRBJ2-3 and V is TRBV7-2; D may be TRBD2 (5 bases). The CDR3 loop reads CASSRGRTRTTDTQYF. CDR3 sequence (DNA): TGTGCCAGCAGCCGCGGCCGGACTCGGACCACAGATACGCAGTATTTT.